These 7 T cell receptor beta chains came from one sample sequenced in a study of radiotherapy plus CTLA-4 blockade in lung cancer. The method was immunoSEQ multiplex PCR; TCRdb's version includes in-frame clones alone and lacks a portion of them. The sample lists about 43,000 clones, over 60% occurring once. Sequences were derived from peripheral blood, sampled from a patient treated with radiotherapy plus ipilimumab. The source is a human donor with non-small cell lung cancer who had a partial response to radiotherapy plus ipilimumab.

The sample holds one count of this clone. V usage is TRBV30 and J usage is TRBJ1-4, with D possibly TRBD1 on 6 matching bases. Trimming took 2 bases from V and 8 from J, leaving 15 bases between them. Per germline, CDR1 GTSNPN and CDR2 SVGIG (reference sequence). This CDR3 has 14 amino acids. In nucleotides, the CDR3 is TGTGCCTGGAGTACAGGGACGCCGGGAGAAAAACTGTTTTTT. Translating gives CAWSTGTPGEKLFF.

The chain couples TRBV25-1 to TRBJ1-2; D is uncertain. Looked up from germline, CDR1 is MGHDK and CDR2 is SYGVNS. The V end lost 8 bases, the J end lost 5 bases, and 24 bases lay between the germline ends. The CDR3 is 16 residues long. This chain's CDR3 is CASPPSFPYDTYGYTF. In DNA form, the CDR3 reads TGTGCCAGCCCTCCGAGCTTCCCCTACGACACGTATGGCTACACCTTC.

The chain joins TRBV30 to TRBJ1-5, with a possible D match to TRBD1 (6 bases). The CDR3 length is 12 residues. V was shortened by 8 bases and J by 6 bases, with 14 bases between the two germline ends. CDR1 and CDR2 (germline): GTSNPN, SVGIG (reference sequence). The CDR3 sequence: CAASTGFQPQHF. For the CDR3, the DNA is TGTGCCGCATCCACAGGGTTTCAGCCCCAGCATTTT.

This chain links TRBV7-8 with TRBJ2-5; TRBD1 agrees at 7 bases. This CDR3 is 16 amino acids long. Germline CDR1 is SGHVS and CDR2 is FQNEAQ. Trimming took 4 bases from V and 7 from J; bases not matched to a gene: 15. This CDR3 is CASSSRGSFSSVTQYF. DNA for the CDR3: TGTGCCAGCAGCTCCAGGGGGAGCTTCAGCTCGGTGACCCAGTACTTC.

Sample share makes this clone hyperexpanded. The V call is TRBV10-2, the J call TRBJ1-2, with D uncertain. V lost 3 bases to trimming and J lost 4 bases, with 18 bases between them. The CDR3 totals 16 residues. The germline CDR1 and CDR2 sequences are WSHSY and SAAADI. CDR3 nucleotide sequence: TGCGCCAGCAGTGAAGAGCAAAAACTTCTAACCTATGGCTACACCTTC. Translation: CASSEEQKLLTYGYTF.

This clone was recorded only once. CDR3 residues: CASSKRTGIGYTF. The CDR3 coding sequence is TGTGCCAGTAGTAAAAGGACAGGGATTGGCTACACCTTC. This chain uses TRBV19 with TRBJ1-2, with TRBD1 matching 8 bases. The CDR3 covers 13 residues. Trimming cost V 4 bases and J 7 bases; bases outside gene matches: 5. CDR1 is LNHDA and CDR2 is SQIVND in the germline V gene (reference sequence).

This chain uses TRBV19 with TRBJ1-2; 8 positions match TRBD1. Germline V lookup: CDR1 LNHDA, CDR2 SQIVND (reference sequence). CDR3 length: 16 residues. V shed 2 bases, J shed 7 bases, and the junction held 12 bases outside the gene matches. CDR3 amino acids: CASSINTRQGMGGYTF. As DNA, the CDR3 is TGTGCCAGTAGTATAAACACCCGACAGGGGATGGGTGGCTACACCTTC.